The next 27 T cell receptor beta chains were all read from a single sample in a study of cytomegalovirus exposure and HLA in healthy donors. In the PCR, 60 Vbeta and 13 Jbeta primers were used. Sequencing was performed with immunoSEQ multiplex PCR; in TCRdb, only in-frame clones are kept and a portion is missing. This table has about 89,000 clones, around 84% appearing once. Sequenced sample: PBMCs. The receptors originated from a man aged 40-50 years in good health and CMV-seropositive.

This clone was counted once. This chain links TRBV2 with TRBJ2-5; 8 nucleotides line up with TRBD1. V lost 6 bases to trimming and J lost 5 bases; unmatched junction nucleotides: 11. Germline-derived CDR1 and CDR2 are SNHLY and FYNNEI. The CDR3 totals 15 residues. CDR3 residues: CASSVLRQGRETQYF. DNA of the CDR3: TGTGCCAGCAGCGTCCTCCGACAGGGGAGGGAGACCCAGTACTTC.

J is TRBJ2-7 and V is TRBV5-6, with 9 bases identical to TRBD2. The CDR3 covers 15 residues. Germline V gene lookup returns CDR1 SGHDT and CDR2 YYEEEE. V was clipped by 4 bases and J by 3 bases; unmatched bases: 8. DNA of the CDR3: TGTGCCAGCAGCCCCCCGTGGACTAGCGACTACGAGCAGTACTTC. It codes for CASSPPWTSDYEQYF.

V and J are TRBV5-4 and TRBJ2-2; D may be TRBD1 (5 bases). The V and J ends lost 4 bases and 5 bases respectively, with 9 bases between them. The CDR3 spans 13 residues. Germline V CDR1 and CDR2: SGHNT, YYREEE (reference sequence). CDR3 in amino acids: CASSLGLTGELFF. The CDR3 nucleotides read TGTGCCAGCAGCCTGGGGCTGACCGGGGAGCTGTTTTTT.

The rearrangement uses TRBV5-1 and TRBJ1-6; weak D call: TRBD1 (6 bases). This CDR3 has 15 amino acids. V was pared by 0 bases and J by 2 bases, with 6 bases between. Germline CDR1 is SGHRS and CDR2 is YFSETQ. CDR3 nucleotides: TGCGCCAGCAGCTTGGAGGGGGCCTATAATTCACCCCTCCACTTT. Translation: CASSLEGAYNSPLHF.

The rearrangement uses TRBV29-1 and TRBJ2-3; TRBD2 matches at 13 bases. J lost 0 bases, V lost 1 base, and 7 bases had no gene match. CDR1 SQVTM and CDR2 ANQGSEA come from the germline V gene. This CDR3 spans 18 amino acids. CDR3 coding DNA: TGCAGCGTTGAAGGGACTAGCGGGGGACAGGCTAGCACAGATACGCAGTATTTT. It yields the protein CSVEGTSGGQASTDTQYF.

The rearrangement joins TRBV6-1 to TRBJ1-3; D possibly corresponds to TRBD1 (5 bases). The CDR3 length is 15 residues. CDR1 is MNHNS, CDR2 SASEGT, per germline. V was shortened by 6 bases and J by 0 bases, with 12 bases between the two germline ends. In nucleotides, the CDR3 is TGTGCCAGCAGAATAGGACATAACTCTGGAAACACCATATATTTT. It codes for CASRIGHNSGNTIYF.

CDR3 nucleotide sequence: TGTGCCAGCAGTGGCGGTGGAACTGGAAACACCATATATTTT. Encoded protein: CASSGGGTGNTIYF. The rearrangement joins TRBV2 to TRBJ1-3; D unresolved. Germline CDR1 reads SNHLY; CDR2 reads FYNNEI. Between the trimmed V and J ends, which lost 4 bases and 2 bases, there was a span of 9 bases. The CDR3 totals 14 residues. The variable domain in full, completed from reference TRBV2 and TRBJ1-3, reads EPEVTQTPSHQVTQMGQEVILRCVPISNHLYFYWYRQILGQKVEFLVSFYNNEISEKSEIFDDQFSVERPDGSNFTLKIRSTKLEDSAMYFCASSGGGTGNTIYFGEGSWLTVV.

This clone was counted a few times. The gene calls are TRBV27 and TRBJ1-1; D is ambiguous. Germline V CDR1 and CDR2: MNHEY, SMNVEV (reference sequence). This CDR3 is 17 amino acids long. The V end was cut by 7 bases, the J end by 0 bases, with 21 bases between. The DNA for the CDR3 is TGTGCCAGCACCCCCGCCCCTTTTAGCTTCATGAACACTGAAGCTTTCTTT. Its protein is CASTPAPFSFMNTEAFF.

This clone appeared once. This chain joins TRBV23-1 and TRBJ2-1; D unresolved. TRBV23-1 is known as an ORF, though its function is uncertain. This CDR3 spans 15 amino acids. The V end lost 5 bases, the J end lost 1 base, and 12 bases lay between the germline ends. CDR3 amino acids: CASSTYASSYNEQFF. The CDR3 coding sequence is TGCGCCAGCAGTACTTACGCGAGTTCCTACAATGAGCAGTTCTTC.

In regard to this clone: At one end, the junction sequence differs from germline, possibly due to a read error. The chain joins TRBV28 to TRBJ1-1; D might be TRBD1 (5 bases). The CDR3 totals 11 residues. Looked up from germline, CDR1 is MDHEN and CDR2 is SYDVKM. The CDR3 nucleotides read TGTACCAGCAGGAAGGGGTTAGGAGCTTTCTTT. It codes for CTSRKGLGAFF.

The J gene is TRBJ2-5, the V gene TRBV29-1, with 8 bases identical to TRBD2. Germline loops: CDR1 SQVTM, CDR2 ANQGSEA. J was trimmed by 1 base and V by 2 bases; bases with no gene match: 3. The CDR3 is 14 amino acids. The CDR3 DNA is TGCAGCGTTGAAAAGCGGGGGACCCAAGAGACCCAGTACTTC. It encodes CSVEKRGTQETQYF.

The chain links TRBV6-1 to TRBJ2-2; 9 bases line up with TRBD1. The CDR3 consists of 14 residues. Per the germline V gene, CDR1 is MNHNS and CDR2 is SASEGT. The V and J ends lost 5 bases and 7 bases, in that order; junction bases with no gene match: 5. The CDR3 coding sequence is TGTGCCAGCAGTCGGGACAGGGACGGCGGGGAGCTGTTTTTT. Translated: CASSRDRDGGELFF.

This clone was picked up one time. This chain joins TRBV7-6 and TRBJ2-3, with D possibly TRBD2 on 7 matching bases. The V and J ends lost 1 base and 2 bases respectively, with 13 bases between them. CDR1 SGHVS and CDR2 FNYEAQ come from the germline V gene. This CDR3 is built from 16 residues. This CDR3 is CASSLGPGGNTDTQYF. DNA for the CDR3: TGTGCCAGCAGCTTAGGCCCGGGGGGCAACACAGATACGCAGTATTTT.

In nucleotides, the CDR3 is TGCGCCAGCAGCCCGGACAGAAATGAGCAGTTCTTC. Its protein product is CASSPDRNEQFF. The chain recombines TRBV5-1 with TRBJ2-1; maybe TRBD1 (6 bases). This CDR3 is 12 amino acids long. The germline gives CDR1 SGHRS, CDR2 YFSETQ. Between the trimmed V and J ends, which lost 4 bases and 7 bases, there was a span of 9 bases.

This clone occurred once. The chain couples TRBV18 to TRBJ2-2; 9 bases are a match to TRBD1. CDR3 length: 18 residues. CDR1 and CDR2 from the germline V gene are KGHSH and LQKENI. With 3 bases clipped from V and 5 bases from J, the junction kept 13 bases outside the gene matches. CDR3 amino acids: CASSPLNGQGSGTGELFF. Here the CDR3 DNA reads TGTGCCAGCTCACCCCTCAACGGACAGGGGAGTGGGACCGGGGAGCTGTTTTTT.

This chain joins TRBV27 and TRBJ1-4, with TRBD1 matching 7 bases. The CDR3 covers 16 residues. J was trimmed by 0 bases and V by 5 bases; bases with no gene match: 6. Germline V lookup: CDR1 MNHEY, CDR2 SMNVEV (reference sequence). CDR3: CASSRQGTSTNEKLFF. CDR3 bases: TGTGCCAGCAGTAGACAGGGAACCTCAACTAATGAAAAACTGTTTTTT.

The CDR3 loop is CASAAGAGGSYNEQFF. CDR3 DNA sequence: TGTGCCAGCGCCGCAGGGGCGGGGGGCTCCTACAATGAGCAGTTCTTC. The rearrangement uses TRBV6-4 and TRBJ2-1; TRBD2 matches at 8 bases. Trimming removed 8 bases from V and 0 bases from J; junction bases left unmatched: 9. CDR1 MRHNA and CDR2 SNTAGT come from the germline V gene. This CDR3 spans 16 amino acids.

The genes are TRBV2 and TRBJ2-7; 7 nucleotides match TRBD1. Trimming took 8 bases from V and 2 from J; bases not matched to a gene: 6. Germline V gene data show CDR1 as SNHLY and CDR2 as FYNNEI. The CDR3 covers 13 residues. For the CDR3, the DNA is TGTGCCAGCTCAAGGACAGGACCCTACGAGCAGTACTTC. Its protein is CASSRTGPYEQYF.

This rearrangement joins TRBV18 to TRBJ1-1; D is possibly TRBD1 (5 bases). V lost 3 bases, J lost 5 bases, and 19 bases lay in between. This CDR3 is built from 16 residues. Germline loops: CDR1 KGHSH, CDR2 LQKENI. CDR3 bases: TGTGCCAGCTCACCCGCTATGCGGGGGAGTGGGACTGAAGCTTTCTTT. As protein: CASSPAMRGSGTEAFF. Supplemented by reference TRBV18 and TRBJ1-1, the full variable domain reads NAGVMQNPRHLVRRRGQEARLRCSPMKGHSHVYWYRQLPEEGLKFMVYLQKENIIDESGMPKERFSAEFPKEGPSILRIQQVVRGDSAAYFCASSPAMRGSGTEAFFGQGTRLTVV.

This clone was observed a handful of times. V gene TRBV7-3 combines with J gene TRBJ2-4; 7 bases agree with TRBD1. Germline V gene sequence: CDR1 SGHTA, CDR2 FQGTGA. With V trimmed by 2 bases and J by 8 bases, 6 bases remained unmatched. CDR3 length: 14 residues. CDR3: CASSLLAGGDIQYF. DNA for the CDR3: TGTGCCAGCAGCTTATTGGCAGGGGGAGACATTCAGTACTTC.

This clone showed up just once. The V and J genes are TRBV7-2 and TRBJ2-7, with TRBD1 identical over 9 bases. Germline loops: CDR1 SGHTA, CDR2 FQGNSA. The CDR3 consists of 14 residues. V gave up 1 base and J gave up 6 bases; unmatched junction bases: 4. The CDR3 DNA reads TGTGCCAGCAGCTTAGGGGACAGGGTTTTCGAGCAGTACTTC. As protein: CASSLGDRVFEQYF. The whole variable domain, filled in from reference TRBV7-2 and TRBJ2-7, reads GAGVSQSPSNKVTEKGKDVELRCDPISGHTALYWYRQSLGQGLEFLIYFQGNSAPDKSGLPSDRFSAERTGGSVSTLTIQRTQQEDSAVYLCASSLGDRVFEQYFGPGTRLTVT.

V usage is TRBV4-2 and J usage is TRBJ2-7, with 14 bases matching TRBD2. V was clipped by 4 bases and J by 4 bases; unmatched bases: 12. The CDR3 length is 18 residues. Germline lookup yields CDR1 LGHNA and CDR2 YNFKEQ. CDR3 sequence (DNA): TGTGCCAGCAGCCCGGGACTAGCGGGAGTGGGGGGTCGGTACGAGCAGTACTTC. It codes for CASSPGLAGVGGRYEQYF.

The chain recombines TRBV2 with TRBJ1-5; TRBD1 might be the D (6 bases). This CDR3 has 14 amino acids. Per the germline V gene, CDR1 is SNHLY and CDR2 is FYNNEI. The ends were cut back, 6 bases at V and 3 bases at J, with 12 bases in the middle. CDR3 amino acids: CASRGDTYNQPQHF. As DNA, the CDR3 is TGTGCCAGCAGGGGGGACACGTACAATCAGCCCCAGCATTTT.

This chain joins TRBV6-1 and TRBJ1-2; TRBD1 is a possible D gene (5 bases). Germline values: CDR1 MNHNS, CDR2 SASEGT. The CDR3 covers 14 residues. Trimming stripped 2 bases from V and 8 bases from J, with 15 bases between. CDR3 nucleotides: TGTGCCAGCAGTGAACTTTCAGGGTCGTGGGGCTACACCTTC. This codes for CASSELSGSWGYTF.

The chain has TRBV19 and TRBJ2-3; TRBD2 aligns across 16 bases. The CDR3 sequence is 20 residues long. Germline CDR1 reads LNHDA; CDR2 reads SQIVND (reference sequence). J gave up 4 bases and V 6 bases, and 16 bases lay outside the gene matches. The DNA of the CDR3 is TGTGCCAGTAGCCGTTCCTCGGGGACTAGCGGGAGGGCCGGGGCAGATACGCAGTATTTT. Translation gives CASSRSSGTSGRAGADTQYF.

This rearrangement joins TRBV6-1 to TRBJ1-2, with 7 bases lining up with TRBD1. Trimming took 8 bases from V and 5 from J; bases not matched to a gene: 14. The CDR3 has 15 residues. Germline CDR1 and CDR2: MNHNS and SASEGT. The CDR3 sequence: CASERDRLSSYGYTF. In DNA, the CDR3 is TGTGCCAGCGAACGGGACAGACTATCTAGTTATGGCTACACCTTC.

The chain joins TRBV25-1 to TRBJ2-2, with 7 bases fitting TRBD1. Losses at the gene ends were 5 bases for V and 4 bases for J; bases not matched to a gene: 7. Germline V gene lookup returns CDR1 MGHDK and CDR2 SYGVNS. The CDR3 contains 15 residues. This chain's CDR3 is CASSSKGGSTGELFF. The CDR3 DNA sequence: TGTGCCAGCAGTAGTAAAGGGGGCTCCACCGGGGAGCTGTTTTTT.